This T cell receptor beta chain emerged from a study of blood T cell repertoires in COVID-19. Study in general: Samples came from the United States, Italy and Spain, spanning acute and convalescent COVID-19. Sources were T cells, B-cell-depleted T cells, or PBMCs; the material itself was cDNA or gDNA.

This CDR3 is built from 16 residues. CDR1 and CDR2 (germline): SGHDT, YYEEEE. Trimming stripped 4 bases from V and 0 bases from J, with 14 bases between. Per the study methods: Estimation of nucleated cell counts relied on the amplification of reference gene primers. Clones were sequenced by immunoSEQ multiplex PCR, and TCRdb holds only the in-frame ones, with some missing. That table supplies the V and J calls and clone size; D and trimming were determined from the DNA. Among about 74,000 clones listed, approximately 91% were seen once. This chain links TRBV5-6 with TRBJ2-1; no clear D. This receptor was taken from an older man with active or convalescent COVID-19. Input material: peripheral blood. The CDR3 is CASSVHGVLSYNEQFF. CDR3 nucleotide sequence: TGTGCCAGCAGCGTACACGGAGTCCTCTCCTACAATGAGCAGTTCTTC.